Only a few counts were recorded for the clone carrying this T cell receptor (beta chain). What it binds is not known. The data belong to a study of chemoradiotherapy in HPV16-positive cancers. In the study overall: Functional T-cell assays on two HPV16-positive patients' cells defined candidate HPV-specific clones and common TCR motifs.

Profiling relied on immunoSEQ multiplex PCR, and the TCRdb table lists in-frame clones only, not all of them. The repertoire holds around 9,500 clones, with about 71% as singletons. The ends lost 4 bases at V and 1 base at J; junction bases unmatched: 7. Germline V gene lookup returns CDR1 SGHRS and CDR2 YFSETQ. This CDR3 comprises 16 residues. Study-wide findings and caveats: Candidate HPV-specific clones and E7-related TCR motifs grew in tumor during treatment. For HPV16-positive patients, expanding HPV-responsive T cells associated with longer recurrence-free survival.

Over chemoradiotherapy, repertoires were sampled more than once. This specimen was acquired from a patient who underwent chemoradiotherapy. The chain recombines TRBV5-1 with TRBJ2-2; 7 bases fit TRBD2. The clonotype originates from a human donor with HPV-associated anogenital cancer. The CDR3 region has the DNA TGCGCCAGCAGCCCGAGTGGGGGGGTGAACACCGGGGAGCTGTTTTTT. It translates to CASSPSGGVNTGELFF. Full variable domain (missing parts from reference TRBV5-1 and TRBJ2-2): KAGVTQTPRYLIKTRGQQVTLSCSPISGHRSVSWYQQTPGQGLQFLFEYFSETQRNKGNFPGRFSGRQFSNSRSEMNVSTLELGDSALYLCASSPSGGVNTGELFFGEGSRLTVL.